These T cell receptor beta chains were read from a single sample in a study of cytomegalovirus exposure and HLA in healthy donors. Some clones are missing from TCRdb's copy, which holds only in-frame ones; the method was immunoSEQ multiplex PCR. Seen here are about 180,000 clones, approximately 81% observed once, and the top ten hold roughly 15%. What was sequenced was PBMCs. These receptors all stem from a man aged 18-30 years in good health and CMV-seropositive. Both conserved end residues are part of each CDR3. The order of the fields is V gene, J gene, clone size, D gene, CDR3 protein, CDR3 DNA. D genes are given only for firm matches. Clone sizes are given selectively: once, few, many, or a class where the clone is expanded.

TRBV19	TRBJ1-2	once	.	CASTPSAGANNYGYTF	TGTGCCAGTACACCTTCCGCAGGGGCGAATAACTATGGCTACACCTTC
TRBV18	TRBJ1-2	.	.	CASSPGQDYGYTF	TGTGCCAGCTCACCCGGACAAGACTATGGCTACACCTTC
TRBV10-2	TRBJ1-1	once	.	CASSARGGNTEAFF	TGCGCCAGCAGTGCGAGGGGGGGAAACACTGAAGCTTTCTTT
TRBV11-3	TRBJ2-2	once	.	CASSSPSRTPHTGELFF	TGTGCCAGCAGCTCCCCCAGTCGGACACCTCACACCGGGGAGCTGTTTTTT
TRBV6-5	TRBJ2-3	.	TRBD1	CASGQGTQYF	TGTGCCAGCGGACAGGGAACGCAGTATTTT
TRBV6-5	TRBJ1-1	once	.	CASSYDEVMNTEAFF	TGTGCCAGCAGTTACGACGAGGTCATGAACACTGAAGCTTTCTTT
TRBV2	TRBJ1-1	few	.	CASSAGLRAEAFF	TGTGCCAGCAGTGCGGGTTTGAGGGCTGAAGCTTTCTTT
TRBV6-5	TRBJ1-4	.	TRBD1	CASSTTGGSNEKLFF	TGTGCCAGCAGTACGACAGGGGGATCTAATGAAAAACTGTTTTTT
TRBV5-1	TRBJ2-7	.	TRBD2	CASSLVSSGAYEQYF	TGCGCCAGCAGCTTGGTTTCTAGCGGGGCCTACGAGCAGTACTTC
TRBV10-3	TRBJ2-7	.	.	CAISVERRTAYEQYF	TGTGCCATCAGTGTGGAGAGGAGGACAGCCTACGAGCAGTACTTC
TRBV6-1	TRBJ2-5	.	.	CASSEGQGAETQYF	TGTGCCAGCAGTGAGGGTCAAGGGGCGGAGACCCAGTACTTC
TRBV30	TRBJ1-6	.	.	CAWSRQALHSPLHF	TGTGCCTGGAGCCGACAGGCCCTCCATTCACCCCTCCACTTT